This TCR beta chain was recovered during a study of immune evolution from preneoplasia to lung adenocarcinoma. Study-level results: Top clone frequencies peaked in normal lung, apparently declining through invasive adenocarcinoma. Clonality was highest in normal lung, lower in later-stage lesions apparently.

Patients had resection in Japan or China between the mid-2010s and the late 2010s. Per the germline V gene, CDR1 is SGDLS and CDR2 is YYNGEE. The V gene lost 4 bases and the J gene lost 1 base, with 13 bases spanning the gap. The CDR3 sequence is 15 residues long. Assay: immunoSEQ multiplex PCR; the TCRdb copy retains only in-frame clones and omits some. This sample has some 1,100 clones, with 82% found just once. This clone was counted between two and nine times. The target antigen is unknown. Other nucleotide sequences in the sample specify the same CDR3. This clonotype was sampled from a person aged 65 to 79 with lung adenocarcinoma. The source material was FFPE atypical adenomatous hyperplasia tissue from the lung. As for subset: atypical adenomatous hyperplasia (AAH), lung preneoplasia. This chain joins TRBV9 and TRBJ2-3, with D uncertain. The CDR3 protein is CASSLTDGGTDTQYF. The CDR3 DNA follows: TGTGCCAGCAGCCTCACGGACGGAGGCACAGATACGCAGTATTTT.